This passage covers 30 T cell receptor beta chains from one sample sequenced in a study of blood T cell repertoires in COVID-19. Clones were read by immunoSEQ multiplex PCR, and TCRdb kept only the in-frame ones, dropping some. The sample has around 240,000 clones; about 85% are singletons. The sample was peripheral blood. Every receptor here comes from a man aged 40-50 years with acute or convalescent COVID-19.

The V and J genes are TRBV12-3 or TRBV12-4 and TRBJ1-2; 9 bases are a match to TRBD1. The CDR3 has 13 amino acids. With 5 bases clipped from V and 6 bases from J, the junction kept 4 bases outside the gene matches. CDR3 DNA sequence: TGTGCCAGCAGTCCAGGACAGGGGAATGGCTACACCTTC. Translated, it gives CASSPGQGNGYTF.

DNA for the CDR3: TGTGCCAGCAATGGGGGCAGGGGGAACACTGAAGCTTTCTTT. Translated, it gives CASNGGRGNTEAFF. This sequence joins TRBV2 and TRBJ1-1, with D possibly matching TRBD1 (6 bases). CDR3 size: 14 residues. Germline V CDR1 and CDR2: SNHLY, FYNNEI. V shed 7 bases and J shed 1 base, with 13 bases lying between them.

V usage is TRBV18 and J usage is TRBJ1-1; 7 bases fit TRBD1. Germline V lookup: CDR1 KGHSH, CDR2 LQKENI. V trimming: 6 bases; J trimming: 5 bases; junction bases outside the gene matches: 6. The CDR3 is 13 residues long. CDR3 nucleotide sequence: TGTGCCAGCTCTCCTGACAGGGAGACTGAAGCTTTCTTT. Encoded protein: CASSPDRETEAFF.

This clone was seen a single time. The chain employs TRBV12-3 or TRBV12-4 and TRBJ1-5; no clear D. Trimming left V 6 bases short and J 5 bases short, with 11 bases between. There are 13 residues in the CDR3. The CDR3 nucleotides read TGTGCCAGCAGAAAATCCCGGGATCAGCCCCAGCATTTT. This gives the protein CASRKSRDQPQHF.

The V gene is TRBV7-8, the J gene TRBJ2-3, with D maybe TRBD2 (5 bases). The CDR3 consists of 14 residues. CDR1 and CDR2 (germline): SGHVS, FQNEAQ. V gave up 6 bases and J gave up 1 base, with 11 bases separating them. Here the CDR3 DNA reads TGTGCCAGCAGTCCCCCCGGGGGCACAGATACGCAGTATTTT. Protein product: CASSPPGGTDTQYF. The variable domain in full, with the rest retrieved from reference TRBV7-8 and TRBJ2-3, is GAGVSQSPRYKVAKRGQDVALRCDPISGHVSLFWYQQALGQGPEFLTYFQNEAQLDKSGLPSDRFFAERPEGSVSTLKIQRTQQEDSAVYLCASSPPGGTDTQYFGPGTRLTVL.

The chain links TRBV5-1 to TRBJ2-7; 7 bases match TRBD1. Germline loops: CDR1 SGHRS, CDR2 YFSETQ. CDR3 length: 14 amino acids. The ends lost 3 bases at V and 3 bases at J; junction bases unmatched: 6. Written as DNA, the CDR3 is TGCGCCAGCAGCTCACAGGGGAATTTCTACGAGCAGTACTTC. Translated, it gives CASSSQGNFYEQYF.

V usage is TRBV14 and J usage is TRBJ2-1; tentative D call: TRBD2 (6 bases). Germline V CDR1 and CDR2: SGHDN, FVKESK. Trimming shortened V by 1 base and J by 4 bases, and 14 bases separated the two germline ends. CDR3 size: 16 residues. The CDR3 reads CASSQALPGGYNEQFF. CDR3 DNA sequence: TGTGCCAGCAGCCAAGCCCTCCCTGGGGGGTACAATGAGCAGTTCTTC.

About this clone: Other DNA sequences in the same sample also yield this CDR3. This chain links TRBV5-1 with TRBJ1-1, with TRBD1 matching over 8 bases. The germline CDR1 and CDR2 sequences are SGHRS and YFSETQ. CDR3 length equals 14 residues. V was clipped by 4 bases and J by 5 bases; unmatched bases: 7. The CDR3 nucleotides are TGCGCCAGCAGCCCAGGGACAGGTGGGACTGAAGCTTTCTTT. Residues: CASSPGTGGTEAFF.

This chain uses TRBV7-6 with TRBJ2-1, with a possible D match to TRBD1 (6 bases). V was trimmed by 5 bases and J by 1 base, leaving 9 bases between them. This CDR3 has 14 amino acids. In germline, CDR1 is SGHVS, CDR2 FNYEAQ. The CDR3 nucleotides are TGTGCCAGCAGCAAAGGGGGTTCCTACAATGAGCAGTTCTTC. Its protein is CASSKGGSYNEQFF.

This sequence joins TRBV7-2 and TRBJ1-1; 11 nucleotides align to TRBD1. Germline V gene sequence: CDR1 SGHTA, CDR2 FQGNSA. Trimming removed 1 base from V and 3 bases from J; junction bases left unmatched: 4. The CDR3 is made up of 16 amino acids. This chain's CDR3 is CASSLGDRGKDTEAFF. CDR3 coding DNA: TGTGCCAGCAGCTTAGGGGACAGGGGGAAGGACACTGAAGCTTTCTTT.

On this clone itself: The sample carries other DNA sequences with the same CDR3. V and J are TRBV10-3 and TRBJ1-1; TRBD1 matches 11 bases. The CDR3 runs to 13 residues. After removal of 6 bases from V and 4 bases from J, the junction contained 1 base not matched to a gene. Germline lookup yields CDR1 ENHRY and CDR2 SYGVKD. CDR3 coding DNA: TGTGCCATCAGAGGGACAGGGGGCACTGAAGCTTTCTTT. Its protein product is CAIRGTGGTEAFF.

The genes are TRBV15 and TRBJ1-2; unclear D gene. This CDR3 is built from 15 residues. The germline V gene has CDR1 LNHNV and CDR2 YYDKDF (reference sequence). Trimming stripped 0 bases from V and 4 bases from J, with 12 bases between. CDR3 in amino acids: CATSRDSERGYGYTF. The CDR3, as DNA: TGTGCCACCAGCAGAGATTCGGAGCGTGGCTATGGCTACACCTTC. Variable domain in full (rest from reference TRBV15 and TRBJ1-2): DAMVIQNPRYQVTQFGKPVTLSCSQTLNHNVMYWYQQKSSQAPKLLFHYYDKDFNNEADTPDNFQSRRPNTSFCFLDIRSPGLGDTAMYLCATSRDSERGYGYTFGSGTRLTVV.

This chain connects TRBV9 to TRBJ2-2; the D is unclear. V lost 3 bases to trimming and J lost 1 base, with 4 bases between them. The CDR3 covers 13 residues. Germline loops: CDR1 SGDLS, CDR2 YYNGEE. The CDR3 here is CASSAQNTGELFF. The CDR3 region has the DNA TGTGCCAGCAGCGCACAGAACACCGGGGAGCTGTTTTTT. Complete variable domain (other parts from reference TRBV9 and TRBJ2-2): DSGVTQTPKHLITATGQRVTLRCSPRSGDLSVYWYQQSLDQGLQFLIQYYNGEERAKGNILERFSAQQFPDLHSELNLSSLELGDSALYFCASSAQNTGELFFGEGSRLTVL.

The rearrangement joins TRBV3-1 (or the pseudogene TRBV3-2) to TRBJ2-7; tentative D call: TRBD1 (5 bases). CDR1 is LGHDT and CDR2 is YNNKEL in the germline V gene (reference sequence). This CDR3 comprises 14 residues. Trimming took off 2 bases at V and 4 bases at J, with 12 bases between the two ends. DNA of the CDR3: TGTGCCAGCAGCCAACCCAGGGCGCCTTACGAGCAGTACTTC. Translating gives CASSQPRAPYEQYF.

The rearrangement uses TRBV11-2 and TRBJ2-6; D is perhaps TRBD1 (6 bases). Germline assignment: CDR1 SGHAT and CDR2 FQNNGV. The germline V and J ends were trimmed by 4 bases and 4 bases, with 17 bases remaining between them. The CDR3 totals 17 residues. CDR3 region: CASSSVLGARGANVLTF. CDR3 sequence (DNA): TGTGCCAGCAGCTCCGTCTTGGGGGCGCGAGGGGCCAACGTCCTGACTTTC.

This chain links TRBV6-5 with TRBJ2-7, with 10 bases lining up with TRBD1. The CDR3 extends over 13 amino acids. From germline, CDR1 is MNHEY and CDR2 SVGAGI. The V and J ends lost 6 bases and 6 bases, in that order; junction bases with no gene match: 5. CDR3 protein: CASSRDRGFEQYF. CDR3 coding DNA: TGTGCCAGCAGCCGGGACAGGGGATTCGAGCAGTACTTC.

This chain joins TRBV21-1 and TRBJ1-1. TRBV21-1 is termed a pseudogene. The CDR3 is 13 amino acids. Written as DNA, the CDR3 is TGTGCCAGCAGCAAAAAGCCCGGCACTGAAGCTTTCTTT. Protein sequence: CASSKKPGTEAFF.

The chain combines TRBV27 with TRBJ1-2; D call uncertain. Trimming left V 3 bases short and J 4 bases short, with 9 bases between. This CDR3 has 13 amino acids. Germline CDR1 and CDR2: MNHEY and SMNVEV (reference sequence). CDR3 bases: TGTGCCAGCAGTTTTTTCGGCGGCTATGGCTACACCTTC. This sequence encodes CASSFFGGYGYTF.

In nucleotides, the CDR3 is TGTGCCAGCAGTGAAGCTCAGGGTCGAGATGGCTACACCTTC. Translation gives CASSEAQGRDGYTF. This chain links TRBV2 with TRBJ1-2; D is possibly TRBD1 (5 bases). The germline V gene has CDR1 SNHLY and CDR2 FYNNEI. The length of the CDR3 is 14 residues. V was clipped by 0 bases and J by 6 bases, with 11 bases between them. The full variable domain, its missing parts supplied by reference TRBV2 and TRBJ1-2, is EPEVTQTPSHQVTQMGQEVILRCVPISNHLYFYWYRQILGQKVEFLVSFYNNEISEKSEIFDDQFSVERPDGSNFTLKIRSTKLEDSAMYFCASSEAQGRDGYTFGSGTRLTVV.

Comment on this clone: A read error may be the cause here, since a much bigger clone is one base away. Other nucleotide sequences in the sample specify the same CDR3. The chain uses TRBV12-3 or TRBV12-4 and TRBJ1-2, with TRBD1 as a possible D gene (5 bases). V shed 5 bases and J shed 8 bases, with 9 bases lying between them. This CDR3 is built from 11 residues. The CDR3 DNA follows: TGTGCCAGCAGTCCAGGGTACGGCTACACCTTC. It encodes CASSPGYGYTF.

The chain couples TRBV19 to TRBJ1-2; perhaps TRBD1 as D (5 bases). The germline gives CDR1 LNHDA, CDR2 SQIVND (reference sequence). The CDR3 has 15 residues. V dropped 7 bases and J dropped 0 bases, with 15 bases sitting between them. CDR3 sequence: CASIGRAGTNYGYTF. The CDR3 bases are TGTGCCAGTATTGGTAGGGCAGGGACTAACTATGGCTACACCTTC.

The V and J genes are TRBV18 and TRBJ2-3; no firm D call. Germline V CDR1 and CDR2: KGHSH, LQKENI. V was cut by 0 bases and J by 2 bases, with 6 bases left in between. CDR3 size: 14 residues. CDR3 nucleotide sequence: TGTGCCAGCTCACCACCATTCAACACAGATACGCAGTATTTT. It yields the protein CASSPPFNTDTQYF.

V usage is TRBV7-2 and J usage is TRBJ2-3; 8 bases are shared with TRBD1. The V gene's germline CDR1 is SGHTA and CDR2 FQGNSA. Trimming removed 1 base from V and 0 bases from J; junction bases left unmatched: 3. There are 16 residues in the CDR3. CDR3 residues: CASSLVRTGSTDTQYF. CDR3 DNA: TGTGCCAGCAGCTTAGTACGGACAGGGAGCACAGATACGCAGTATTTT.

This clone was detected only a few times. This chain uses TRBV6-5 with TRBJ1-2; 8 nucleotides agree with TRBD1. Trimming took 0 bases from V and 7 from J; bases not matched to a gene: 7. Germline lookup yields CDR1 MNHEY and CDR2 SVGAGI. The CDR3 is 15 amino acids. The CDR3, as DNA: TGTGCCAGCAGTTACTCCGCAGGGGGCAATATTGGCTACACCTTC. It translates to CASSYSAGGNIGYTF.

The J gene is TRBJ2-7, the V gene TRBV14; 8 bases agree with TRBD2. CDR3 length: 14 residues. V shed 5 bases, J shed 3 bases, and the junction held 6 bases outside the gene matches. Germline CDR1 reads SGHDN; CDR2 reads FVKESK. DNA of the CDR3: TGTGCCAGCAGCTGGTGGCGGGAGGTCTACGAGCAGTACTTC. Protein sequence: CASSWWREVYEQYF.

This clone was recorded only once. The V call is TRBV11-3, the J call TRBJ1-1; tentative D call: TRBD1 (6 bases). The germline V gene has CDR1 SGHNT and CDR2 YENEEA. V lost 0 bases and J lost 7, with 6 bases in between. The CDR3 extends over 12 amino acids. This CDR3 reads CASSLEDSEAFF. In nucleotides, the CDR3 is TGTGCCAGCAGCTTAGAGGACAGTGAAGCTTTCTTT.

The chain employs TRBV5-8 and TRBJ2-2; D ambiguous. The CDR3 runs to 12 residues. Germline V CDR1 and CDR2: SGHTS, YDEGEE. Trimming took off 7 bases at V and 7 bases at J, with 11 bases between the two ends. The CDR3 nucleotides read TGTGCCAGCCAAACTTTTGGCGGGGAGCTGTTTTTT. As protein: CASQTFGGELFF.

The rearrangement links TRBV2 to TRBJ1-1; D might be TRBD1 (5 bases). This CDR3 contains 14 residues. The V end lost 4 bases, the J end lost 1 base, and 10 bases lay between the germline ends. The germline gives CDR1 SNHLY, CDR2 FYNNEI. CDR3 residues: CASSGGRPNTEAFF. In DNA, the CDR3 is TGTGCCAGCAGTGGGGGCAGGCCGAACACTGAAGCTTTCTTT.

V is TRBV2 and J is TRBJ1-4; 8 bases fit TRBD1. Trimming removed 2 bases from V and 7 bases from J; junction bases left unmatched: 6. The CDR3 spans 15 residues. Per germline, CDR1 SNHLY and CDR2 FYNNEI. Here the CDR3 DNA reads TGTGCCAGCAGTGAAATCCAGGGGGCGAGTGAAAAACTGTTTTTT. Amino acid sequence: CASSEIQGASEKLFF.

The chain links TRBV2 to TRBJ1-6, with a weak D call TRBD1 (5 bases). Germline V gene sequence: CDR1 SNHLY, CDR2 FYNNEI. The CDR3 length is 15 residues. The V and J ends lost 6 bases and 5 bases respectively, with 14 bases between them. The CDR3 protein is CASRRAGLDNSPLHF. DNA for the CDR3: TGTGCCAGCAGAAGGGCGGGACTGGATAATTCACCCCTCCACTTT.